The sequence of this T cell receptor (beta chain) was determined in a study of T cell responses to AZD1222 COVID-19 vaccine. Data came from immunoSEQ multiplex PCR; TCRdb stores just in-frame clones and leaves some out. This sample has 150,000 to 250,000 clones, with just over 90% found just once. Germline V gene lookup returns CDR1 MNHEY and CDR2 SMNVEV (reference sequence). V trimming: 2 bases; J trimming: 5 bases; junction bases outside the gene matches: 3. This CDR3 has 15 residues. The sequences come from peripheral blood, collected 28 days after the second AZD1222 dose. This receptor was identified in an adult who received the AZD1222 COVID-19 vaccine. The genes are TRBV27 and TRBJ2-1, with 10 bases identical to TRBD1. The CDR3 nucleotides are TGTGCCAGCAGTTTAGGACAGGGGGTCCACAATGAGCAGTTCTTC. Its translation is CASSLGQGVHNEQFF.